These 19 T cell receptor beta chains were sequenced from one sample in a study of graft-versus-host responses after intestinal transplantation. The assay was immunoSEQ multiplex PCR, and TCRdb's table has in-frame clones only and misses some. The table lists 6,400 or so clones, about nine tenths of them singletons. Specimen: PBMCs, collected roughly 89 days after transplant. The receptor source for this set is a human patient who received an intestinal transplant, so some T cells may come from the graft donor.

This sequence joins TRBV28 and TRBJ2-5; 8 bases map to TRBD1. The CDR3 spans 11 residues. After removal of 8 bases from V and 5 bases from J, the junction contained 1 base not matched to a gene. CDR1 and CDR2 (germline): MDHEN, SYDVKM. The CDR3 is CASGDRETQYF. For the CDR3, the DNA is TGTGCCAGCGGGGACAGGGAGACCCAGTACTTC.

The gene calls are TRBV20-1 and TRBJ1-4, with 7 bases fitting TRBD1. The germline gives CDR1 DFQATT, CDR2 SNEGSKA (reference sequence). The V and J ends lost 6 bases and 14 bases, in that order; junction bases with no gene match: 9. The CDR3 is 11 amino acids. The CDR3 is CSALDRDVLFF. The CDR3 DNA reads as TGCAGTGCCCTCGACAGGGACGTGCTGTTTTTT.

The chain employs TRBV15 and TRBJ1-2; the D gene is possibly TRBD1 (5 bases). V was trimmed by 5 bases and J by 8 bases, leaving 27 bases between them. The germline V gene encodes CDR1 LNHNV and CDR2 YYDKDF (reference sequence). The length of the CDR3 is 17 residues. The chain's CDR3 is CATSGVTSGPLQEGYTF. The CDR3 DNA is TGTGCCACCAGCGGTGTGACCTCGGGACCGCTGCAGGAAGGCTACACCTTC.

The V call is TRBV5-1, the J call TRBJ2-1; TRBD1 matches at 7 bases. This CDR3 region has 14 residues. Looked up from germline, CDR1 is SGHRS and CDR2 is YFSETQ. V trimming: 1 base; J trimming: 7 bases; junction bases outside the gene matches: 5. DNA for the CDR3: TGCGCCAGCAGCTTGACAGGGGTTGGGAATGAGCAGTTCTTC. Protein sequence: CASSLTGVGNEQFF.

V usage is TRBV5-4 and J usage is TRBJ2-7; TRBD2 matches 8 bases. Trimming at V came to 1 base and at J to 0 bases, leaving 3 bases not matched to a gene. CDR1 and CDR2 from the germline V gene are SGHNT and YYREEE (reference sequence). CDR3 length: 15 amino acids. The CDR3 DNA is TGTGCCAGCAGCTTGCAGCGGGGGAGCTCCTACGAGCAGTACTTC. Residues: CASSLQRGSSYEQYF.

V usage is TRBV10-3 and J usage is TRBJ2-1; D is possibly TRBD2 (5 bases). Between the trimmed V and J ends, which lost 0 bases and 4 bases, there was a span of 13 bases. The CDR3 has 16 residues. Germline V gene sequence: CDR1 ENHRY, CDR2 SYGVKD. CDR3 in DNA: TGTGCCATCAGTGAGTCAAGAGGGATTGGGTACAATGAGCAGTTCTTC. Protein product: CAISESRGIGYNEQFF.

This clone was observed a single time. This chain joins TRBV21-1 and TRBJ2-5; the D segment call TRBD1 is taken from the table without a DNA check. TRBV21-1 has pseudogene status. The CDR3 length is 14 residues. The CDR3 sequence is CASSKARDQETQYF. The CDR3 DNA follows: TGTGCCAGCAGCAAAGCCAGGGACCAAGAGACCCAGTACTTC.

This clone is a singleton in its sample. The chain links TRBV16 to TRBJ2-3, with 8 bases matching TRBD2. With 0 bases clipped from V and 2 bases from J, the junction kept 7 bases outside the gene matches. CDR3 length equals 17 residues. Germline CDR1 is KGHSY and CDR2 is FQNENV. The CDR3 region has the DNA TGTGCCAGCAGCCAATCCTACGCGGGGGGCCACACAGATACGCAGTATTTT. It yields the protein CASSQSYAGGHTDTQYF.

This chain connects TRBV4-2 to TRBJ2-4, with D perhaps TRBD2 (6 bases). The CDR3 spans 17 residues. Trimming removed 4 bases at V and 4 bases at J, with 20 bases between. Looked up from germline, CDR1 is LGHNA and CDR2 is YNFKEQ. The CDR3 coding sequence is TGTGCCAGCAGCCCCCTCGGACTTTTCGGAGGGAAAAACATTCAGTACTTC. Translating gives CASSPLGLFGGKNIQYF.

There are a few counts of this clone. The chain couples TRBV10-3 to TRBJ2-5; D call uncertain. V was shortened by 6 bases and J by 2 bases, with 10 bases between the two germline ends. CDR3 size: 13 residues. CDR1 ENHRY and CDR2 SYGVKD come from the germline V gene. The CDR3 DNA follows: TGTGCCATCAGACCCCTTCCGCAAGAGACCCAGTACTTC. Its translation: CAIRPLPQETQYF.

The chain employs TRBV28 and TRBJ1-1, with D possibly TRBD1 on 5 matching bases. The CDR3 runs to 15 residues. Trimming took off 6 bases at V and 7 bases at J, with 21 bases between the two ends. CDR1 is MDHEN, CDR2 SYDVKM, per germline. The CDR3 here is CASSTFDRSTGEAFF. The CDR3 DNA sequence: TGTGCCAGCAGCACCTTCGACAGAAGCACTGGTGAAGCTTTCTTT.

V and J are TRBV7-9 and TRBJ2-1; 7 bases are a match to TRBD1. Trimming at V came to 5 bases and at J to 6 bases, leaving 10 bases not matched to a gene. This CDR3 is 15 amino acids long. The germline V gene encodes CDR1 SEHNR and CDR2 FQNEAQ (reference sequence). DNA for the CDR3: TGTGCCAGCAGCCCGACAGGGTATGATACCAATGAGCAGTTCTTC. This translates into CASSPTGYDTNEQFF.

This clone was detected only once. The rearrangement uses TRBV27 and TRBJ2-5; possibly TRBD1 for D (6 bases). The germline V gene has CDR1 MNHEY and CDR2 SMNVEV (reference sequence). This CDR3 has 17 amino acids. The V gene lost 1 base and the J gene lost 0 bases, with 15 bases spanning the gap. CDR3 in DNA: TGTGCCAGCAGTTTATTACCCTCCCGGGACAACCAAGAGACCCAGTACTTC. Its translation: CASSLLPSRDNQETQYF.

The CDR3 sequence: CASSGGGTSTDTQYF. The CDR3 nucleotides are TGTGCCAGCAGCGGGGGGGGCACTAGCACAGATACGCAGTATTTT. The rearrangement links TRBV11-3 to TRBJ2-3; D is possibly TRBD2 (7 bases). Trimming left V 5 bases short and J 0 bases short, with 12 bases between. The CDR3 consists of 15 residues. Looked up from germline, CDR1 is SGHNT and CDR2 is YENEEA.

The rearrangement uses TRBV9 and TRBJ2-1; perhaps TRBD2 as D (5 bases). Trimming pared 0 bases from V and 6 bases from J, leaving 13 bases between. The length of the CDR3 is 15 residues. CDR1 SGDLS and CDR2 YYNGEE come from the germline V gene. The DNA of the CDR3 is TGTGCCAGCAGCGTAGAACCGAGCGGTGGCAATGAGCAGTTCTTC. Protein: CASSVEPSGGNEQFF.

The rearrangement uses TRBV2 and TRBJ2-3, with D unclear. V gave up 7 bases and J gave up 9 bases, with 17 bases separating them. The CDR3 sequence is 13 residues long. The germline CDR1 and CDR2 sequences are SNHLY and FYNNEI. CDR3 sequence reads: CASNGPPVGTQYF. The CDR3 coding sequence is TGTGCCAGCAATGGGCCGCCTGTGGGAACGCAGTATTTT.

V is TRBV5-1 and J is TRBJ2-3; D might be TRBD2 (7 bases). Germline CDR1 SGHRS, CDR2 YFSETQ. Trimming pared 5 bases from V and 2 bases from J, leaving 15 bases between. CDR3 length equals 15 residues. CDR3 region: CASSVRGGHTDTQYF. The CDR3 nucleotides read TGCGCCAGCAGTGTGAGGGGGGGTCACACAGATACGCAGTATTTT.

The genes are TRBV28 and TRBJ1-5; 7 nucleotides line up with TRBD1. After removal of 7 bases from V and 5 bases from J, the junction contained 8 bases not matched to a gene. Germline CDR1 reads MDHEN; CDR2 reads SYDVKM. The CDR3 is made up of 14 amino acids. The CDR3: CASTPVTGDQPQHF. The DNA of the CDR3 is TGTGCCAGCACACCCGTAACAGGGGATCAGCCCCAGCATTTT. Using reference TRBV28 and TRBJ1-5 for the parts outside the CDR3, the full variable domain is DVKVTQSSRYLVKRTGEKVFLECVQDMDHENMFWYRQDPGLGLRLIYFSYDVKMKEKGDIPEGYSVSREKKERFSLILESASTNQTSMYLCASTPVTGDQPQHFGDGTRLSIL.

This chain uses TRBV28 with TRBJ2-5; 7 nucleotides align to TRBD2. Looked up from germline, CDR1 is MDHEN and CDR2 is SYDVKM. The CDR3 has 14 residues. V shed 5 bases and J 3 bases; nucleotides not matched to a gene: 6. CDR3 sequence: CASSPPGGEETQYF. DNA of the CDR3: TGTGCCAGCAGTCCGCCGGGGGGAGAAGAGACCCAGTACTTC.